The 29 T cell receptor beta chains below come from one sample, sequenced in a study of early T cells in non-severe SARS-CoV-2 infection. Via MiXCR, TCRdb re-called the 5' RACE reads, giving one row per CDR3 protein. The repertoire includes some 52,000 distinct CDR3 sequences, just over 8% of them detected once, and about 9.4% sits in the top ten. Sequenced: whole blood. The receptor set was obtained from an adult who was a healthcare worker with PCR-confirmed SARS-CoV-2 infection or an uninfected control (not recorded which).

This clonotype was picked up a small number of times. The chain combines TRBV5-6 with TRBJ1-2; D perhaps matches TRBD1 (5 bases). This CDR3 has 14 amino acids. Germline V CDR1 and CDR2: SGHDT, YYEEEE. The V gene lost 0 bases and the J gene lost 2 bases, with 8 bases spanning the gap. CDR3 DNA: TGTGCCAGCAGCTTGGAGCGGGGCAACTATGGCTACACCTTC. Translation gives CASSLERGNYGYTF.

At least ten counts were recorded for this clonotype. CDR3 nucleotide sequence: TGTGCCAGCACAAGGACCTCCTATAATTCACCCCTCCACTTT. This codes for CASTRTSYNSPLHF. V and J are TRBV2 and TRBJ1-6; D is unresolved. Between the trimmed V and J ends, which lost 7 bases and 0 bases, there was a span of 7 bases. CDR1 SNHLY and CDR2 FYNNEI come from the germline V gene. The CDR3 totals 14 residues.

A few counts support this clonotype. The chain uses TRBV27 and TRBJ2-5; 9 nucleotides align to TRBD2. CDR1 and CDR2 (germline): MNHEY, SMNVEV (reference sequence). V lost 6 bases to trimming and J lost 4 bases; unmatched junction nucleotides: 18. This CDR3 has 18 amino acids. CDR3: CASSAGRLAGPRGETQYF. CDR3 bases: TGTGCCAGCAGCGCCGGGAGGCTAGCGGGGCCCCGGGGAGAGACCCAGTACTTC.

This clonotype was recorded many times. The chain has TRBV19 and TRBJ1-5; weak D call: TRBD1 (6 bases). Germline V gene data show CDR1 as LNHDA and CDR2 as SQIVND (reference sequence). This CDR3 has 15 residues. Between the trimmed V and J ends, which lost 6 bases and 3 bases, there was a span of 15 bases. CDR3 residues: CASSTAGVTNQPQHF. The CDR3 bases are TGTGCCAGTAGCACGGCAGGGGTGACCAATCAGCCCCAGCATTTT.

This clonotype was picked up a small number of times. The chain links TRBV5-4 to TRBJ2-5; D is perhaps TRBD1 (6 bases). The ends were cut back, 4 bases at V and 4 bases at J, with 14 bases in the middle. The CDR3 has 14 amino acids. Germline values: CDR1 SGHNT, CDR2 YYREEE (reference sequence). DNA for the CDR3: TGTGCCAGCAGCCCTACGGGACAAAGAGAGACCCAGTACTTC. Its translation: CASSPTGQRETQYF.

V and J are TRBV6-2 or TRBV6-3 and TRBJ2-7; D assignment may be TRBD1 or TRBD2 (7 bases each). The CDR3 spans 14 residues. V was cut by 1 base and J by 7 bases, with 14 bases left in between. CDR1 is MNHEY and CDR2 is SVGEGT in the germline V gene. The CDR3 DNA reads TGTGCCAGCAGTTACTGGGAGGGGGCGGAGGAGCAGTACTTC. Translation gives CASSYWEGAEEQYF.

The chain is built from TRBV7-9 and TRBJ1-1; D possibly corresponds to TRBD1 (6 bases). V shed 4 bases and J shed 3 bases, with 21 bases lying between them. The length of the CDR3 is 17 residues. Germline CDR1 is SEHNR and CDR2 is FQNEAQ (reference sequence). The CDR3 spells CASSSSWARGGHTEAFF. Here the CDR3 DNA reads TGTGCCAGCAGCTCCTCCTGGGCCAGGGGAGGGCACACTGAAGCTTTCTTT.

This clonotype was counted ten times or more. This chain links TRBV20-1 with TRBJ1-4; 7 nucleotides align to TRBD1. The germline V gene has CDR1 DFQATT and CDR2 SNEGSKA (reference sequence). CDR3 size: 13 residues. J was trimmed by 3 bases and V by 3 bases; bases with no gene match: 1. CDR3 bases: TGCAGTGCTAGCCAGGGGGCTAATGAAAAACTGTTTTTT. It codes for CSASQGANEKLFF.

This CDR3 reads CASSFDPRNAHSQETQYF. The CDR3 nucleotides read TGTGCCAGCAGTTTTGATCCCCGAAATGCTCACAGCCAAGAGACCCAGTACTTC. The chain joins TRBV28 to TRBJ2-5; D is unclear. Trimming took off 3 bases at V and 1 base at J, with 21 bases between the two ends. The CDR3 contains 18 residues. Germline CDR1 is MDHEN and CDR2 is SYDVKM.

This clonotype has a handful of counts. The rearrangement uses TRBV28 and TRBJ2-7, with 8 bases fitting TRBD2. Per germline, CDR1 MDHEN and CDR2 SYDVKM. This CDR3 region has 15 residues. Germline trimming cut 4 bases from V and 2 bases from J; bases unmatched to any gene: 7. The CDR3 DNA reads TGTGCCAGCAGTTCTCAGACTAGCGCTACCTACGAGCAGTACTTC. This sequence encodes CASSSQTSATYEQYF. The full variable domain, rest sourced from reference TRBV28 and TRBJ2-7, is DVKVTQSSRYLVKRTGEKVFLECVQDMDHENMFWYRQDPGLGLRLIYFSYDVKMKEKGDIPEGYSVSREKKERFSLILESASTNQTSMYLCASSSQTSATYEQYFGPGTRLTVT.

CDR3 protein: CSAPEAGGRSYEQYF. In DNA form, the CDR3 reads TGCAGTGCTCCAGAGGCGGGGGGCCGCTCCTACGAGCAGTACTTC. This sequence joins TRBV20-1 and TRBJ2-7, with 8 positions matching TRBD2. V shed 5 bases and J 0 bases; nucleotides not matched to a gene: 9. Germline-derived CDR1 and CDR2 are DFQATT and SNEGSKA (reference sequence). The CDR3 runs 15 residues.

There are many counts of this clonotype. V is TRBV5-1 and J is TRBJ2-7; 11 positions agree with TRBD2. J was trimmed by 3 bases and V by 4 bases; bases with no gene match: 9. The CDR3 is made up of 16 amino acids. CDR1 is SGHRS, CDR2 YFSETQ, per germline. CDR3 protein: CASSARPGLAVYEQYF. The CDR3 region has the DNA TGCGCCAGCAGCGCTCGGCCGGGACTAGCGGTCTACGAGCAGTACTTC.

This clonotype showed up many times. The gene calls are TRBV5-4 and TRBJ2-5; 7 bases align to TRBD1. The germline V gene has CDR1 SGHNT and CDR2 YYREEE (reference sequence). The CDR3 is made up of 15 amino acids. Germline trimming cut 4 bases from V and 4 bases from J; bases unmatched to any gene: 10. The CDR3: CASSPIRGRGETQYF. CDR3 DNA sequence: TGTGCCAGCAGCCCTATAAGGGGGCGAGGAGAGACCCAGTACTTC.

This clonotype was observed a few times. The chain joins TRBV7-2 to TRBJ2-7, with 9 bases identical to TRBD1. The germline gives CDR1 SGHTA, CDR2 FQGNSA. The CDR3 length is 15 residues. Germline trimming cut 4 bases from V and 0 bases from J; bases unmatched to any gene: 4. Here the CDR3 reads CASSSRTGASYEQYF. CDR3 DNA sequence: TGTGCCAGCAGCTCTAGGACAGGGGCCTCCTACGAGCAGTACTTC.

The J gene is TRBJ1-1, the V gene TRBV12-3 or TRBV12-4; no clear D gene. This CDR3 region has 13 residues. V was trimmed by 8 bases and J by 1 base, leaving 11 bases between them. The CDR3 DNA follows: TGTGCCAGCGCCAAAATGGCGAACACTGAAGCTTTCTTT. Its translation is CASAKMANTEAFF.

Many counts were recorded for this clonotype. The V call is TRBV6-6, the J call TRBJ1-6; 7 nucleotides align to TRBD1. CDR1 is MNHNY and CDR2 is SVGAGI in the germline V gene (reference sequence). The V gene end was trimmed by 7 bases and the J gene end by 9 bases; junction bases not matched to a gene: 6. The length of the CDR3 is 13 residues. The CDR3 coding sequence is TGTGCCAGCATGGGGACAGAAATTTCACCCCTCCACTTT. Its protein is CASMGTEISPLHF.

This clonotype appeared a few times. This chain uses TRBV5-1 with TRBJ2-1, with D unresolved. Germline V lookup: CDR1 SGHRS, CDR2 YFSETQ. The V end lost 4 bases, the J end lost 8 bases, and 10 bases lay between the germline ends. The CDR3 spans 12 residues. The CDR3, as DNA: TGCGCCAGCAGCAACCCTGGGGATGAGCAGTTCTTC. The encoded protein is CASSNPGDEQFF.

In its sample, this clonotype was seen many times. V gene TRBV5-1 combines with J gene TRBJ1-5, with a tentative D call TRBD1 (6 bases). The CDR3 consists of 15 residues. The germline V gene has CDR1 SGHRS and CDR2 YFSETQ. V dropped 4 bases and J dropped 0 bases, with 11 bases sitting between them. CDR3: CASSPGQISNQPQHF. The CDR3 nucleotides are TGCGCCAGCAGCCCAGGACAGATTAGCAATCAGCCCCAGCATTTT.

J is TRBJ1-2 and V is TRBV12-3 or TRBV12-4, with D tentatively TRBD1 (5 bases). The CDR3 is made up of 11 amino acids. Between the trimmed V and J ends, which lost 10 bases and 3 bases, there was a span of 9 bases. DNA of the CDR3: TGTGCCACCACAGGAGACTATGGCTACACCTTC. Encoded protein: CATTGDYGYTF.

This clonotype was detected a few times. The V call is TRBV19, the J call TRBJ2-7, with D uncertain. Trimming took 1 base from V and 2 from J, leaving 6 bases between them. This CDR3 contains 13 residues. Germline CDR1 LNHDA, CDR2 SQIVND (reference sequence). In DNA form, the CDR3 reads TGTGCCAGTAGTATAGGGACCCCCTACGAGCAGTACTTC. It encodes CASSIGTPYEQYF.

This clonotype was counted between two and nine times. CDR3 sequence: CASSLGQGGEQYF. The CDR3 DNA reads as TGTGCCAGCAGCCTCGGACAGGGGGGAGAGCAGTACTTC. This chain uses TRBV11-2 with TRBJ2-7; TRBD1 matches 10 bases. CDR3 size: 13 residues. Germline loops: CDR1 SGHAT, CDR2 FQNNGV. The V segment lost 5 bases and the J segment 7 bases; nucleotides outside the gene matches: 5.

The chain uses TRBV6-2 or TRBV6-3 and TRBJ2-5; 7 bases align to TRBD1. CDR3 length: 15 amino acids. V shed 5 bases, J shed 2 bases, and the junction held 8 bases outside the gene matches. CDR1 and CDR2 from the germline V gene are MNHEY and SVGEGT. The CDR3 protein is CASSAHPGQQETQYF. CDR3 sequence (DNA): TGTGCCAGCAGTGCTCATCCGGGACAGCAAGAGACCCAGTACTTC.

In DNA, the CDR3 is TGTGCCACAAACTATCTGGGGAGCAATCAGCCCCAGCATTTT. It yields the protein CATNYLGSNQPQHF. This rearrangement joins TRBV19 to TRBJ1-5; D not certain. Looked up from germline, CDR1 is LNHDA and CDR2 is SQIVND (reference sequence). The CDR3 consists of 14 residues. Trimming took off 10 bases at V and 1 base at J, with 14 bases between the two ends.

The CDR3 region is CASSGRDRTYNEQFF. Written as DNA, the CDR3 is TGTGCCAGCAGCGGACGGGACCGAACCTACAATGAGCAGTTCTTC. V gene TRBV6-2 or TRBV6-3 combines with J gene TRBJ2-1; possibly TRBD1 or TRBD2 for D (5 bases each). The CDR3 runs 15 residues. V dropped 6 bases and J dropped 2 bases, with 14 bases sitting between them. Germline assignment: CDR1 MNHEY and CDR2 SVGEGT.

There are many counts of this clonotype. The rearrangement joins TRBV7-2 to TRBJ2-7; no clear D. V lost 4 bases to trimming and J lost 2 bases, with 9 bases between them. The CDR3 is made up of 13 amino acids. From germline, CDR1 is SGHTA and CDR2 FQGNSA. The CDR3 DNA reads TGTGCCAGCAGCTGGACCGGAACCTACGAGCAGTACTTC. It specifies CASSWTGTYEQYF.

This clonotype was seen a handful of times. The chain is built from TRBV11-2 and TRBJ2-1; no definite D call. The V gene lost 5 bases and the J gene lost 6 bases, with 14 bases spanning the gap. The CDR3 is 14 residues long. Germline V gene data show CDR1 as SGHAT and CDR2 as FQNNGV. The CDR3 reads CASSPPRRGNEQFF. CDR3 sequence (DNA): TGTGCCAGCAGCCCCCCCCGACGCGGCAATGAGCAGTTCTTC.

This clonotype was found a few times. The V and J genes are TRBV7-3 and TRBJ1-5; the D gene is possibly TRBD1 (5 bases). The germline V gene encodes CDR1 SGHTA and CDR2 FQGTGA. This CDR3 spans 13 amino acids. With 5 bases removed from V and 4 bases from J, the gap between germline ends came to 9 bases. CDR3 nucleotides: TGTGCCAGCAGCCCTGGGGCTAATCAGCCCCAGCATTTT. Protein sequence: CASSPGANQPQHF.

The chain is built from TRBV11-2 and TRBJ2-1, with 11 bases fitting TRBD2. V lost 5 bases, J lost 7 bases, and 10 bases stayed unmatched. The CDR3 sequence is 16 residues long. Per germline, CDR1 SGHAT and CDR2 FQNNGV. CDR3 sequence: CASSHLTGLAANEQFF. The DNA of the CDR3 is TGTGCCAGCAGCCACCTTACGGGACTAGCGGCTAATGAGCAGTTCTTC.

In its sample, this clonotype was seen a few times. This chain uses TRBV6-6 with TRBJ1-2; D ambiguous. Trimming pared 7 bases from V and 8 bases from J, leaving 11 bases between. This CDR3 region has 11 residues. Germline lookup yields CDR1 MNHNY and CDR2 SVGAGI (reference sequence). CDR3 nucleotide sequence: TGTGCCAGCACCCCCTCGGAGGGCTACACCTTC. Translating it yields CASTPSEGYTF.